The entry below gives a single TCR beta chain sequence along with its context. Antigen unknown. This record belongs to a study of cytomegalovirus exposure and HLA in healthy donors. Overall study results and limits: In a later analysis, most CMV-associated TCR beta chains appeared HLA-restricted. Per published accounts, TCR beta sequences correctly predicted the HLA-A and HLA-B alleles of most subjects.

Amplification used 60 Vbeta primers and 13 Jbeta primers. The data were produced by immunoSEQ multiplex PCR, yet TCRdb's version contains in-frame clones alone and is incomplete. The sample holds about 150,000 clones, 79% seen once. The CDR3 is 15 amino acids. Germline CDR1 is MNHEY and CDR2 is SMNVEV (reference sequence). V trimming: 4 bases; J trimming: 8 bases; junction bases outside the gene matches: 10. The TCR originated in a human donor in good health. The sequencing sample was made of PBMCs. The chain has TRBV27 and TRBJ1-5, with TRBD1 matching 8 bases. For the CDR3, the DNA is TGTGCCAGCAGTTCGTCGACAGGGGCCTATGAGCCCCAGCATTTT. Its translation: CASSSSTGAYEPQHF.